The clone carrying this TCR beta chain was found many times. Its antigen is as yet unknown. TCRdb reprocessed the RACE reads with MiXCR, giving one entry per CDR3 protein. The sample consists of approximately 400,000 distinct CDR3 sequences, approximately 5% of them appearing once. Time point in this sample: patch test 1, 2 weeks after DPC sensitization. The treatment denotes: therapeutic diphenylcyclopropenone sensitization with weekly scalp DPC. This sample was included in a study of human T cells and chemical hapten exposure. Study-level findings and limits: There was no change with DPC sensitization in TCRs above 1 in 1000 frequency.

The CDR3 runs to 16 residues. Germline CDR1 reads GTSNPN; CDR2 reads SVGIG (reference sequence). V shed 0 bases and J 5 bases; nucleotides not matched to a gene: 11. The sequencing used whole blood, collected in connection with sensitization to the hapten diphenylcyclopropenone (DPC). The sequence derives from a woman aged 45-59 years with alopecia areata. Some clones in this sample may be carry-over from other donors' samples. The chain employs TRBV30 and TRBJ2-5, with 8 nucleotides matching TRBD2. CDR3 sequence (DNA): TGTGCCTGGAGTGTACGGGGTAGCGGGAAGGATGAGACCCAGTACTTC. This codes for CAWSVRGSGKDETQYF.